This T cell receptor (beta chain) stems from a study of blood T cell repertoires in COVID-19. Background on the study: Whether acute or convalescent, the COVID-19 samples came from the United States, Italy and Spain. Sample material is recorded as cDNA or gDNA derived from T cells, B-cell-depleted T cells, or PBMCs.

Germline values: CDR1 KGHSH, CDR2 LQKENI. V shed 6 bases and J shed 7 bases, with 10 bases lying between them. The CDR3 runs 11 residues. Authors' data handling: Estimation of nucleated cell counts relied on the amplification of reference gene primers. Sequenced by immunoSEQ multiplex PCR; TCRdb stores in-frame clones only, minus some. V and J calls and clone size come straight from that table; D and trimming were deduced from the DNA. This sample carries roughly 25,000 clones, about 88% of them seen once, and the ten largest clones take 9% to 10%. Sequenced sample: peripheral blood. The genes are TRBV18 and TRBJ2-7, with D tentatively TRBD1 (7 bases). The sequence was collected from a man between 65 and 85 years old with acute or convalescent COVID-19. The CDR3 sequence: CASSPGGEQYF. CDR3 DNA: TGTGCCAGCTCTCCAGGGGGGGAGCAGTACTTC.